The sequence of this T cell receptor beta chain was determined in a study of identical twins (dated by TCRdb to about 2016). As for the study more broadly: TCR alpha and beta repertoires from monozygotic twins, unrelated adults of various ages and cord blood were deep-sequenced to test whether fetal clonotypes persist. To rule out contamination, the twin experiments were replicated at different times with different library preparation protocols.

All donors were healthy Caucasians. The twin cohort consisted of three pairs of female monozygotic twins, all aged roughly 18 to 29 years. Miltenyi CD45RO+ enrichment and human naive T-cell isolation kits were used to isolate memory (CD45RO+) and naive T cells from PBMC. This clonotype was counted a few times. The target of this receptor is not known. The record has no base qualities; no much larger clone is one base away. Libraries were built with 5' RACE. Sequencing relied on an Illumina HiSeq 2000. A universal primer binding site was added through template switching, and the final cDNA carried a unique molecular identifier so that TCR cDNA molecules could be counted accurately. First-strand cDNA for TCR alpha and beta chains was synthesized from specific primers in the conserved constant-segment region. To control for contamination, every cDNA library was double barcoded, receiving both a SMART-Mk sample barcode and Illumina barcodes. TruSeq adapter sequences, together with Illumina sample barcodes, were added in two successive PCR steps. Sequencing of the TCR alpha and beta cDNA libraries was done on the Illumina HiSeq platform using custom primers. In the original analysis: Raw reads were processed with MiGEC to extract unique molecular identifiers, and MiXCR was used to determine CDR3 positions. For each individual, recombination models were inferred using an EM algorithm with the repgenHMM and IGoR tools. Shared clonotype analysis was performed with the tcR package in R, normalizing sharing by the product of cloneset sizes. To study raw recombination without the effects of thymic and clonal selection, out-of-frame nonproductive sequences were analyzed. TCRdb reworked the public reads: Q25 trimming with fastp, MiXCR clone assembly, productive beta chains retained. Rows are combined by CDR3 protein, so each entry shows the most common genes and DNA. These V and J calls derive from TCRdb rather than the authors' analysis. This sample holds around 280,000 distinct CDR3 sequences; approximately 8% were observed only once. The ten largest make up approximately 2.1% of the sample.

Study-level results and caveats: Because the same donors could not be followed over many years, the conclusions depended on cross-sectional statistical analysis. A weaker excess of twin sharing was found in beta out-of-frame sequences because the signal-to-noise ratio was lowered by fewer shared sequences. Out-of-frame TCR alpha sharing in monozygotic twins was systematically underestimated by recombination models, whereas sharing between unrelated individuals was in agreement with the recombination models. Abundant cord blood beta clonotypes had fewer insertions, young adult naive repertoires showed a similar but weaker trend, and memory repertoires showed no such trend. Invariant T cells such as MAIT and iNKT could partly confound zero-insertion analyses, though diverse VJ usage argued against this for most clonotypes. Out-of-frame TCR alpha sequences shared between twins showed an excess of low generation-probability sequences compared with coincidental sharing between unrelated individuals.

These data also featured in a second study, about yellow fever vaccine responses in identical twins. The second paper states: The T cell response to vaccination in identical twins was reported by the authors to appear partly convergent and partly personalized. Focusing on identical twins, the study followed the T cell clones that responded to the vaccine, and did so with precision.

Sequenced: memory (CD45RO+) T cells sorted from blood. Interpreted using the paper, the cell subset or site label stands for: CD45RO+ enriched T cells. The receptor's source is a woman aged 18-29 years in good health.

The DNA sequence reads TGCGCCAGCAGCCTCGGGGGGGTGAGCGAGCAGTACTTC. Its amino acids are CASSLGGVSEQYF. The chain was built from TRBV10-2 and TRBJ2-7; 8 of the junction bases match TRBD2. From its cysteine to its phenylalanine, the CDR3 spans 13 amino acids. The sequence is cut down to CDR3 DNA, 39 bases in frame from base 1. According to the germline V gene, CDR1 reads WSHSY and CDR2 reads SAAADI. V and J are trimmed by 6 bases and 6 bases, and the gene matches miss 7 bases of the junction.